These T cell receptor beta chains were read from a single sample in a study of T-cell memory formation after mild COVID-19. TCRdb reanalysed the 5' RACE reads using MiXCR and keeps one entry per CDR3 protein. Found here are 150,000 or so distinct CDR3 sequences, about a third of them singletons; the top ten hold 12%. Sequencing was performed on PBMCs or a T cell subset sorted from them (not recorded which). The source is an adult woman who had mild COVID-19 (a few samples of this study predate the infection). Cell type and time point are not known. CDR3s include the opening cysteine and the closing phenylalanine or tryptophan. A D gene is named only where the DNA matches it firmly. Size is omitted from some rows. Given values are once, few, many or a class for expanded clones.

TRBJ2-5,TRBD2,TRBV6-2/TRBV6-3,few,CASSLGASGPQETQYF,TGTGCCAGCAGTCTAGGGGCTAGCGGACCACAAGAGACCCAGTACTTC
TRBJ1-2,TRBD1,TRBV5-1,few,CASSLPADTGDGYTF,TGCGCCAGCAGCTTGCCGGCTGATACAGGGGATGGCTACACCTTC
TRBJ2-3,TRBD2,TRBV11-3,few,CASSSPWTSGRETPDTQYF,TGTGCCAGCAGCTCCCCTTGGACTAGCGGGAGGGAGACTCCGGATACGCAGTATTTT
TRBJ2-7,.,TRBV29-1,few,CSVMDRKNYEQYF,TGCAGCGTAATGGACAGAAAGAACTACGAGCAGTACTTC
TRBJ2-1,.,TRBV6-1,.,CASSGGQSREQFF,TGTGCCAGCAGCGGGGGGCAGAGTAGGGAGCAGTTCTTC
TRBJ2-2,.,TRBV20-1,.,CSASVPNTGELFF,TGCAGTGCTAGTGTACCGAACACCGGGGAGCTGTTTTTT
TRBJ2-1,.,TRBV29-1,few,CSVEERLFSYNEQFF,TGCAGCGTTGAAGAAAGACTGTTCTCCTACAATGAGCAGTTCTTC
TRBJ2-5,.,TRBV12-3/TRBV12-4,.,CASSLGPAQETQYF,TGTGCCAGCAGTTTAGGCCCGGCCCAAGAGACCCAGTACTTC
TRBJ1-1,.,TRBV7-9,few,CASSSHSLEAFF,TGTGCCAGCAGCTCTCACAGTCTAGAAGCTTTCTTT
TRBJ2-1,.,TRBV20-1,once,CSALKVLSERDNEQFF,TGCAGTGCCTTAAAGGTGTTGAGTGAGCGGGACAATGAGCAGTTCTTC